One T cell receptor beta chain is described in this entry. Its target is unknown. TCRdb redid the calling of the 5' RACE reads with MiXCR, one entry per CDR3 protein. The sample contains some 300,000 distinct CDR3 sequences, 3.6% of which appear only once. The data were taken from a study of T cells after yellow fever vaccination. Study-wide context: The authors prepared low-cell-number fractions using SMART-Seq v4 Ultra Low Input.

V was pared by 3 bases and J by 0 bases, with 7 bases between. Germline CDR1 reads SQVTM; CDR2 reads ANQGSEA. The CDR3 contains 13 residues. Overall study findings and caveats: After the booster, 96% of CD4 and about 90% of CD8 primary-response clones were re-detected. Weaker, the secondary response had a peak occurring faster, on day 5 versus 15. A minor fraction of clonotypes spanned both CD4 and CD8 compartments.

The chain links TRBV29-1 to TRBJ2-3; no clear D gene. The source is a man aged 18 to 35 who received the YFV17D yellow fever vaccine. Material: PBMCs, obtained on the day of the yellow fever booster vaccination. The CDR3 region has the DNA TGCAGCGTTGACCCCTCTAGCACAGATACGCAGTATTTT. Residues: CSVDPSSTDTQYF.